Here is one T cell receptor beta chain with its context. These data originate in a study of cytomegalovirus exposure and HLA in healthy donors. Here immunoSEQ multiplex PCR was the method, and the copy in TCRdb shows in-frame clones only, minus some. The table includes 90,000 to 130,000 clones, about 94% detected once. The ends were cut back, 2 bases at V and 6 bases at J, with 7 bases in the middle. This CDR3 has 11 amino acids. Germline lookup yields CDR1 GTSNPN and CDR2 SVGIG (reference sequence). The chain couples TRBV30 to TRBJ2-5; D is uncertain. The TCR was taken from a woman aged 18-29 years in good health and CMV-seronegative. The sequencing input was PBMCs. CDR3 DNA sequence: TGTGCCTGGAGTAGCTCTCAGACCCAGTACTTC. It encodes CAWSSSQTQYF. The full variable domain, rest sourced from reference TRBV30 and TRBJ2-5, is SQTIHQWPATLVQPVGSPLSLECTVEGTSNPNLYWYRQAAGRGLQLLFYSVGIGQISSEVPQNLSASRPQDRQFILSSKKLLLSDSGFYLCAWSSSQTQYFGPGTRLLVL.